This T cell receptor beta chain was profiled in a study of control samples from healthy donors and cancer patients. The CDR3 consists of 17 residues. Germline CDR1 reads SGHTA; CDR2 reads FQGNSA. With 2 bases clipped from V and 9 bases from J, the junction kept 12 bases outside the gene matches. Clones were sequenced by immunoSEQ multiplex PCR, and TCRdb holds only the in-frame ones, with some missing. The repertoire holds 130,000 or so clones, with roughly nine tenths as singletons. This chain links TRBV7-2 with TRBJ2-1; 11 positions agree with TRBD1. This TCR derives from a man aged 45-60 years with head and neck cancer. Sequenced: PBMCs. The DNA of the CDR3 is TGTGCCAGCAGCTTAAGAGGTGGGACAGGGGGGTATAGTGAGCAGTTCTTC. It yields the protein CASSLRGGTGGYSEQFF.